This T cell receptor (beta chain) was identified during a study of T cell responses to AZD1222 COVID-19 vaccine. Germline CDR1 MNHEY, CDR2 SVGAGI. The V and J ends lost 4 bases and 1 base respectively, with 5 bases between them. The CDR3 spans 13 residues. The method was immunoSEQ multiplex PCR; TCRdb's version includes in-frame clones alone and lacks a portion of them. The sample includes some 100,000 clones, 80% to 95% of them seen just once. The chain is built from TRBV6-5 and TRBJ1-3, with D unclear. The source of this sequence is an adult in good health. The starting material was peripheral blood, obtained on day 0 of AZD1222 vaccination. CDR3 coding DNA: TGTGCCAGCAGTTCCCTTTCTGGAAACACCATATATTTT. Amino acid sequence: CASSSLSGNTIYF.